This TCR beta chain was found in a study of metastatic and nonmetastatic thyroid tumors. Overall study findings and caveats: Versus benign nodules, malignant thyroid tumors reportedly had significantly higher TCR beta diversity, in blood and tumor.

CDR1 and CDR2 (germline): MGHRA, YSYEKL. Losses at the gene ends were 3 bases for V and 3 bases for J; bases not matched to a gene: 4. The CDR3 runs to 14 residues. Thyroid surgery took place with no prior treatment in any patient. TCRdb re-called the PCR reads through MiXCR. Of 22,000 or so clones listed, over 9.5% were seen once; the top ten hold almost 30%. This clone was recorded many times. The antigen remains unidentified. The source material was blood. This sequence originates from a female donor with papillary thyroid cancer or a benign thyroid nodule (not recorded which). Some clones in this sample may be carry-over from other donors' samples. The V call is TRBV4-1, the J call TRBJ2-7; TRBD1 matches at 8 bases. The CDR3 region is CASSHPQGGYEQYF. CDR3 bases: TGCGCCAGCAGCCACCCACAGGGGGGCTACGAGCAGTACTTC.